The clone carrying this T cell receptor (beta chain) was counted only a few times. Its antigen is as yet unknown. The data were taken from a study of T cells after yellow fever vaccination. Looking at the study overall: For low cell numbers, libraries were made with SMART-Seq v4 Ultra Low Input.

Study-wide findings and caveats: By day 5 rather than day 15, the secondary response had peaked, though it was weaker.

Germline V CDR1 and CDR2: MNHEY, SVGEGT. The CDR3 covers 15 residues. Germline trimming cut 5 bases from V and 0 bases from J; bases unmatched to any gene: 3. Conversion of TCR transcripts into cDNA relied on 5'RACE template switching, which added a universal primer site and UMIs. TCRdb called the 5' RACE reads again in MiXCR, with one record for every CDR3 protein. The repertoire holds 400,000 to 450,000 distinct CDR3 sequences, with 18% as singletons. This clonotype originated in a young man who received the YFV17D yellow fever vaccine. Here the sequenced sample was PBMCs, taken before the yellow fever booster vaccination. The chain is built from TRBV6-2 or TRBV6-3 and TRBJ2-3; TRBD1 aligns across 9 bases. The CDR3 loop is CASSPDRGSTDTQYF. DNA for the CDR3: TGTGCCAGCAGTCCAGACAGGGGGAGCACAGATACGCAGTATTTT.